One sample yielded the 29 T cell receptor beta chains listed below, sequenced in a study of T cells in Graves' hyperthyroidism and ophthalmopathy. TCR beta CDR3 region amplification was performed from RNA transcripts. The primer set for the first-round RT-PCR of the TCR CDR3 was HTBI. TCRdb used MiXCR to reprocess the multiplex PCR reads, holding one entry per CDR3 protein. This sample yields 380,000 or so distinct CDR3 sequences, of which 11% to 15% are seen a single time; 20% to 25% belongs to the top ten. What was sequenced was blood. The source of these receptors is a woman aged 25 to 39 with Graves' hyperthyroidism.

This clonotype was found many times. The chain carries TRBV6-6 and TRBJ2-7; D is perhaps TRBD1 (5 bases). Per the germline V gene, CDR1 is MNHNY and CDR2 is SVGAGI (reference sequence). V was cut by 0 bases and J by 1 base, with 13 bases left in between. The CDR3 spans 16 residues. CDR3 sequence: CASSYSSDSRSYEQYF. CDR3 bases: TGTGCCAGCAGTTACTCTTCCGACAGCCGATCCTACGAGCAGTACTTC.

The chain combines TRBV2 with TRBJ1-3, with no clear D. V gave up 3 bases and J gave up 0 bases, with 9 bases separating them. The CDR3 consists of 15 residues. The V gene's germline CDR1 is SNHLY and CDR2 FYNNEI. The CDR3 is CASSDARISGNTIYF. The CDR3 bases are TGTGCCAGCAGTGACGCCCGAATCTCTGGAAACACCATATATTTT.

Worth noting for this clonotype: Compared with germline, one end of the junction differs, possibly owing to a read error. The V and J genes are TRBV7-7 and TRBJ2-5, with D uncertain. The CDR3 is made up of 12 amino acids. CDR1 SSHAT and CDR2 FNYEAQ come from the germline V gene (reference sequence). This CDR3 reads CASSPPAQTQYF. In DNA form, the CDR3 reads TGTGCTAGCAGCCCCCCGGCCCAGACCCAGTACTTC.

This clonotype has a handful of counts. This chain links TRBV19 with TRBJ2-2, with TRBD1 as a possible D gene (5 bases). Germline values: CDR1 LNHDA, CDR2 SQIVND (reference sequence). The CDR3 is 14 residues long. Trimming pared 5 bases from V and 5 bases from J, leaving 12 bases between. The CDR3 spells CASSPKGRTGELFF. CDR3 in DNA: TGTGCCAGTAGTCCCAAGGGGCGAACCGGGGAGCTGTTTTTT.

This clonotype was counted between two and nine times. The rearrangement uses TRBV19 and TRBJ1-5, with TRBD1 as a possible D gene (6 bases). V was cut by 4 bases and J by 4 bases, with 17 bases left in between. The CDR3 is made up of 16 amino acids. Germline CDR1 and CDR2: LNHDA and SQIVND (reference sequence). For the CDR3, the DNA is TGTGCCAGTAGTACAGACAGGTCCCTTAGGAATCAGCCCCAGCATTTT. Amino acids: CASSTDRSLRNQPQHF.

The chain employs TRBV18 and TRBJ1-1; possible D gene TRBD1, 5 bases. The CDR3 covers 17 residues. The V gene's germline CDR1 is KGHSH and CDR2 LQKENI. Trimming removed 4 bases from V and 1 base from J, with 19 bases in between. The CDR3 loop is CASSRSLTGEGNTEAFF. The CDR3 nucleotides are TGTGCCAGCTCACGATCCCTCACAGGTGAAGGGAACACTGAAGCTTTCTTT.

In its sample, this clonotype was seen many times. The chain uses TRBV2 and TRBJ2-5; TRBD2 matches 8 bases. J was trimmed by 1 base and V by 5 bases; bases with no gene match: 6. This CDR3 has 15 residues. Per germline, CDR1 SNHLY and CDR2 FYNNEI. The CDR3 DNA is TGTGCCAGCAGTCCTCTAGCGGGCTTCCAAGAGACCCAGTACTTC. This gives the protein CASSPLAGFQETQYF.

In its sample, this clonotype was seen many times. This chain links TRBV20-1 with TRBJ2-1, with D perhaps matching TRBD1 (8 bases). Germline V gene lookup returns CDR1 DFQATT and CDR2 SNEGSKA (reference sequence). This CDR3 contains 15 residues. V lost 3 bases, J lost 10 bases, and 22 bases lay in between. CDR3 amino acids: CSARQGLSGTGEQFF. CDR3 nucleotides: TGCAGTGCTAGGCAGGGACTAAGCGGGACAGGAGAGCAGTTCTTC.

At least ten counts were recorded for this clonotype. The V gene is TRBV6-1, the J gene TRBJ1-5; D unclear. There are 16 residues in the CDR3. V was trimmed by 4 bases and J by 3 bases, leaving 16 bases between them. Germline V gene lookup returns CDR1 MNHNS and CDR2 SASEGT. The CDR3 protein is CASSVVDRQPNQPQHF. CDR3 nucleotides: TGTGCCAGCAGTGTCGTAGATAGGCAGCCCAATCAGCCCCAGCATTTT.

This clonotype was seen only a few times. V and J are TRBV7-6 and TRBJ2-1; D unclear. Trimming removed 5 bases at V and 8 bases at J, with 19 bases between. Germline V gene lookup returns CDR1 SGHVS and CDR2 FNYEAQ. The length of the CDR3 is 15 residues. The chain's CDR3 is CASSPSRDLMDEQFF. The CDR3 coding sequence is TGTGCCAGCAGCCCCAGTCGCGATTTGATGGATGAGCAGTTCTTC.

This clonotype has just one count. The CDR3 is CASSLRRGESSGNTIYF. The DNA for the CDR3 is TGTGCCAGCAGCTTACGGAGGGGTGAGAGCTCTGGAAACACCATATATTTT. The chain uses TRBV11-2 and TRBJ1-3, with D perhaps TRBD1 (5 bases). V lost 2 bases and J 0 bases, leaving 14 bases between the germline ends. CDR1 SGHAT and CDR2 FQNNGV come from the germline V gene. The CDR3 is 17 residues long.

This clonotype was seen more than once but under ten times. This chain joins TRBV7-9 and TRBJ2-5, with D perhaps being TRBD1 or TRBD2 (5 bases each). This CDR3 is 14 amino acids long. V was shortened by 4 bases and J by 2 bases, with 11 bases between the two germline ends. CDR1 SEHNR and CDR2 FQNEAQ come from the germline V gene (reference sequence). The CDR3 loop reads CASSSPGRQETQYF. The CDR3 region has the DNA TGTGCCAGCAGCTCCCCGGGACGGCAAGAGACCCAGTACTTC. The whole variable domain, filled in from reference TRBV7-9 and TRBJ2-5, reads DTGVSQNPRHKITKRGQNVTFRCDPISEHNRLYWYRQTLGQGPEFLTYFQNEAQLEKSRLLSDRFSAERPKGSFSTLEIQRTEQGDSAMYLCASSSPGRQETQYFGPGTRLLVL.

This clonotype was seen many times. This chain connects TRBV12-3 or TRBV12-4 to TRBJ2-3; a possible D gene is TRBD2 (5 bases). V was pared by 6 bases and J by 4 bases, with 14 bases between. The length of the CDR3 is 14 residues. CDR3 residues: CASSSSGSPDTQYF. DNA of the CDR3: TGTGCCAGCAGCTCGAGTGGGAGTCCAGATACGCAGTATTTT.

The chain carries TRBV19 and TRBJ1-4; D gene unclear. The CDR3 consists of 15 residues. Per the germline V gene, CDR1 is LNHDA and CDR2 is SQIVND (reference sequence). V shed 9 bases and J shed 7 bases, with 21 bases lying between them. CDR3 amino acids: CASASPTPTGEKLFF. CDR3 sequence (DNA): TGTGCCAGCGCTTCCCCGACCCCCACTGGTGAAAAACTGTTTTTT.

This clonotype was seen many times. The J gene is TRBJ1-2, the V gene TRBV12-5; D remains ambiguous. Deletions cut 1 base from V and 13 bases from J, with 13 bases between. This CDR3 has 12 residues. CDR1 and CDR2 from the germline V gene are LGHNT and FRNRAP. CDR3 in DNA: TGTGCTAGTGGTTTGGGGGAGCGCCTGACCACCTTC. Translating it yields CASGLGERLTTF.

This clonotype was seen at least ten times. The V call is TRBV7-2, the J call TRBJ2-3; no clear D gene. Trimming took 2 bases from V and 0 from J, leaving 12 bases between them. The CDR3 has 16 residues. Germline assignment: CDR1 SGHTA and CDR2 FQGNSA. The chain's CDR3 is CASSLTVETSTDTQYF. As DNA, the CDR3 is TGTGCCAGCAGCTTAACCGTGGAAACTAGCACAGATACGCAGTATTTT.

The DNA for the CDR3 is TGCGCCAGCAGCCAAGATCTCCTCCGCCGTCAGTACTTC. It is translated as CASSQDLLRRQYF. The V gene is TRBV4-3, the J gene TRBJ2-4; D not resolved. The CDR3 totals 13 residues. V was shortened by 0 bases and J by 12 bases, with 12 bases between the two germline ends. Germline V lookup: CDR1 LGHNA, CDR2 YSLEER.

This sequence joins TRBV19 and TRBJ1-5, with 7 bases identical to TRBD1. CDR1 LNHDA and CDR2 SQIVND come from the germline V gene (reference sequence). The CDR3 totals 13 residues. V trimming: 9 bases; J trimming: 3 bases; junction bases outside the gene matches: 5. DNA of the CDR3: TGTGCCAGCCGGGACAGCACCAATCAGCCCCAGCATTTT. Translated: CASRDSTNQPQHF. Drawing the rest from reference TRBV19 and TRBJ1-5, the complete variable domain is DGGITQSPKYLFRKEGQNVTLSCEQNLNHDAMYWYRQDPGQGLRLIYYSQIVNDFQKGDIAEGYSVSREKKESFPLTVTSAQKNPTAFYLCASRDSTNQPQHFGDGTRLSIL.

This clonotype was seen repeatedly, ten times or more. CDR3: CASSPSAGIEAFF. The CDR3 nucleotides read TGTGCCAGTAGCCCCAGCGCAGGAATTGAAGCTTTCTTT. The chain combines TRBV19 with TRBJ1-1; D is uncertain. The CDR3 runs to 13 residues. Looked up from germline, CDR1 is LNHDA and CDR2 is SQIVND (reference sequence). V dropped 6 bases and J dropped 7 bases, with 15 bases sitting between them.

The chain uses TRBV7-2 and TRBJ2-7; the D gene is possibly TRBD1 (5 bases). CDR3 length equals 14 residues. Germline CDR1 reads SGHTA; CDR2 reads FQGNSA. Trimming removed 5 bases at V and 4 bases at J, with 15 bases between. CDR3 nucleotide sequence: TGTGCCAGCAGCCCATCGCAGGGCCGGTACGAGCAGTACTTC. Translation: CASSPSQGRYEQYF.

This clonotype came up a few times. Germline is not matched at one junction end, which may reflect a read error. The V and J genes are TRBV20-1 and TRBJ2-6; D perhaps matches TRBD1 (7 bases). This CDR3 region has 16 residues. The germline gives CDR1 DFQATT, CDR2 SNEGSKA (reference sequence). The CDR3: CSALALPDRTISGTAF. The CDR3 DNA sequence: TGCAGTGCTCTCGCGCTACCCGATCGGACTATATCGGGGACAGCTTTC.

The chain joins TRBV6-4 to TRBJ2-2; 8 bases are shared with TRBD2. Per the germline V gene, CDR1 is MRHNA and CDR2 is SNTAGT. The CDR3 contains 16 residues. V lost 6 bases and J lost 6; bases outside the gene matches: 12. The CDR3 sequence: CASRFAGLVIPGELFF. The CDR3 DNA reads TGTGCCAGCAGATTCGCGGGACTAGTTATCCCCGGGGAGCTGTTTTTT.

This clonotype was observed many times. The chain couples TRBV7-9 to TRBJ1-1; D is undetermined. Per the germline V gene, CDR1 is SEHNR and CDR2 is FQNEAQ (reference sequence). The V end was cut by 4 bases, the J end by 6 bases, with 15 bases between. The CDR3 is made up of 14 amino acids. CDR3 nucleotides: TGTGCCAGCAGCTCCTGGACGGGGAGGCCTGAAGCTTTCTTT. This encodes CASSSWTGRPEAFF.

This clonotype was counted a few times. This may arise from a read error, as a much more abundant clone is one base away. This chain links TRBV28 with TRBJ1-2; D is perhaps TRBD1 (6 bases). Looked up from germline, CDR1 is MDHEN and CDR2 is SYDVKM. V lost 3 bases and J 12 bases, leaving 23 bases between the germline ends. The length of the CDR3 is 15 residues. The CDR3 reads CASSFWTDFRWGHTF. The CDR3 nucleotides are TGTGCCAGCAGTTTCTGGACAGACTTCCGGTGGGGCCACACCTTC.

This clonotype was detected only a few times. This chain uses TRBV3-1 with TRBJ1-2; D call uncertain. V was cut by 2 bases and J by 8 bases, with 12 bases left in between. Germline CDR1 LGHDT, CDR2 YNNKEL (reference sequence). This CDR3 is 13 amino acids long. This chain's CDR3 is CASSQSMGRGYTF. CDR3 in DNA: TGTGCCAGCAGCCAATCAATGGGGAGGGGCTACACCTTC. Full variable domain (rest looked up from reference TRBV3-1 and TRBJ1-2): DTAVSQTPKYLVTQMGNDKSIKCEQNLGHDTMYWYKQDSKKFLKIMFSYNNKELIINETVPNRFSPKSPDKAHLNLHINSLELGDSAVYFCASSQSMGRGYTFGSGTRLTVV.

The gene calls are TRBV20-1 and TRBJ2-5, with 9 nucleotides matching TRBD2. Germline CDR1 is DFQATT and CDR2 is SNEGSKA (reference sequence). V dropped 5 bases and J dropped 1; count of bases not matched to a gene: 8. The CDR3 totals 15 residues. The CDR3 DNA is TGCAGTGCTTTGATAGCGGGAGTCCCCCAAGAGACCCAGTACTTC. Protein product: CSALIAGVPQETQYF.

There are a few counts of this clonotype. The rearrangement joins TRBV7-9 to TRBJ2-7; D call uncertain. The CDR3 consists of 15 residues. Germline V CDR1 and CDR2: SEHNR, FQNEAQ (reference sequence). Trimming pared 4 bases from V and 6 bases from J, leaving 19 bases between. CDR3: CASSSTRPVFGEQYF. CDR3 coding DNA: TGTGCCAGCAGCTCCACTCGTCCGGTTTTCGGCGAGCAGTACTTC.

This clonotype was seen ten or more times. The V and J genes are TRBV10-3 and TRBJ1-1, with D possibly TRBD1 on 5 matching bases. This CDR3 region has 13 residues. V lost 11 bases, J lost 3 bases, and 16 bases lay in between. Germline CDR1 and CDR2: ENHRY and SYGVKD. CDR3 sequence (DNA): TGTGCCTCAGGGAGGGGATGGGACACTGAAGCTTTCTTT. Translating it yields CASGRGWDTEAFF.

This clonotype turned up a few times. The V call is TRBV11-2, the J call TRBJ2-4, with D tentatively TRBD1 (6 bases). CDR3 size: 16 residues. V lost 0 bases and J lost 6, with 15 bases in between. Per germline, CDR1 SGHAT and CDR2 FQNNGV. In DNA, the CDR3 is TGTGCCAGCAGCTTAGATCTAAGGGGGATTTCAAACATTCAGTACTTC. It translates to CASSLDLRGISNIQYF.